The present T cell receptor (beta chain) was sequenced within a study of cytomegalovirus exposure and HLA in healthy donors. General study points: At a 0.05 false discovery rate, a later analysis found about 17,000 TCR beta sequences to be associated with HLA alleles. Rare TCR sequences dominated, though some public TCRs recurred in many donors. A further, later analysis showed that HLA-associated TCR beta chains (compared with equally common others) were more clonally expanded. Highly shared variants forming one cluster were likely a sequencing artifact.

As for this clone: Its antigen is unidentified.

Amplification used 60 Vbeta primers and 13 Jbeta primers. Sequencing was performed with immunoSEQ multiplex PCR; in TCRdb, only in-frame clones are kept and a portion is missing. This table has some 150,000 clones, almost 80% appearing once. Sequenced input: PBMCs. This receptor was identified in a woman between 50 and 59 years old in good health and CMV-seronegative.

The CDR3 DNA follows: TGTGCCAGCAGTGAAGGGGCCCTCAATCAGCCCCAGCATTTT. Its protein product is CASSEGALNQPQHF. The genes are TRBV2 and TRBJ1-5; D unclear. CDR3 size: 14 residues. With 1 base removed from V and 3 bases from J, the gap between germline ends came to 7 bases. Germline CDR1 and CDR2: SNHLY and FYNNEI.